This entry lists 27 T cell receptor beta chains sequenced from one sample in a study of CD8 T cells in Susac syndrome (dated by TCRdb to the late 2010s). The library came from the immunoSEQ multiplex PCR assay. RNA was extracted with the RNeasy kit and about 0.5 to 1 ug was reverse transcribed using random hexamers. TCRdb passed the public sequencing reads through fastp at Q25 and MiXCR, retaining productive beta sequences. Every CDR3 protein is listed once, alongside the most common genes and DNA of its rows. Within this sample are approximately 220,000 distinct CDR3 sequences, with roughly 94% of them counted one time only. The ten largest clones represent around 0.082% of the sample. Input material: CD4+ T cells from PBMCs. The receptors were gathered from a human donor with multiple sclerosis.

The chain combines TRBV15 with TRBJ2-2, with 7 bases that match TRBD2. With 8 bases clipped from V and 0 bases from J, the junction kept 9 bases outside the gene matches. The germline CDR1 and CDR2 sequences are LNHNV and YYDKDF (reference sequence). The CDR3 is made up of 16 amino acids. CDR3 bases: TGTGCCACCGGGAGACTCCGGGGGGCGAACACCGGGGAGCTGTTTTTT. Its translation is CATGRLRGANTGELFF.

J is TRBJ1-2 and V is TRBV3-1; D might be TRBD1 (5 bases). V was clipped by 4 bases and J by 8 bases, with 11 bases between them. Germline CDR1 and CDR2: LGHDT and YNNKEL (reference sequence). The CDR3 runs to 12 residues. The CDR3 spells CASSRDGLGYTF. In nucleotides, the CDR3 is TGTGCCAGCAGCCGGGACGGACTAGGCTACACCTTC.

The rearrangement links TRBV20-1 to TRBJ1-2; D ambiguous. This CDR3 spans 15 amino acids. In germline, CDR1 is DFQATT, CDR2 SNEGSKA (reference sequence). V lost 1 base and J lost 4, with 16 bases in between. CDR3 in DNA: TGCAGTGCTAGAGGGGGAGGCAGCCACCCCTATGGCTACACCTTC. This codes for CSARGGGSHPYGYTF.

This chain connects TRBV4-2 to TRBJ1-2, with TRBD1 as a possible D gene (5 bases). Trimming pared 3 bases from V and 2 bases from J, leaving 13 bases between. The CDR3 loop spans 15 amino acids. Germline V gives CDR1 LGHNA, CDR2 YNFKEQ. The CDR3 loop is CASSQGGGINYGYTF. The CDR3 DNA reads as TGTGCCAGCAGCCAGGGCGGGGGGATCAACTATGGCTACACCTTC.

V is TRBV30 and J is TRBJ1-2, with D unresolved. V lost 5 bases, J lost 4 bases, and 17 bases lay in between. The CDR3 length is 14 residues. Germline V CDR1 and CDR2: GTSNPN, SVGIG (reference sequence). The CDR3 bases are TGTGCCTGGTCCACCCCGGGAGTGAGCTATGGCTACACCTTC. It yields the protein CAWSTPGVSYGYTF. The full variable domain, its missing parts supplied by reference TRBV30 and TRBJ1-2, is SQTIHQWPATLVQPVGSPLSLECTVEGTSNPNLYWYRQAAGRGLQLLFYSVGIGQISSEVPQNLSASRPQDRQFILSSKKLLLSDSGFYLCAWSTPGVSYGYTFGSGTRLTVV.

CDR3 nucleotide sequence: TGTGCCTGGAGCCAGTCTGGAAACACCATATATTTT. Amino acids: CAWSQSGNTIYF. The chain combines TRBV30 with TRBJ1-3; D ambiguous. With 3 bases removed from V and 1 base from J, the gap between germline ends came to 4 bases. Germline CDR1 and CDR2: GTSNPN and SVGIG (reference sequence). This CDR3 spans 12 amino acids.

The chain recombines TRBV3-1 with TRBJ2-1; 11 nucleotides match TRBD1. With V trimmed by 6 bases and J by 8 bases, 12 bases remained unmatched. The germline V gene has CDR1 LGHDT and CDR2 YNNKEL (reference sequence). This CDR3 has 16 residues. The DNA of the CDR3 is TGTGCCAGCAGGCCTACCCCCGGGACAGGGGGGCATGAGCAGTTCTTC. This translates into CASRPTPGTGGHEQFF.

This chain links TRBV7-9 with TRBJ2-1; no clear D gene. The CDR3 runs to 14 residues. Germline assignment: CDR1 SEHNR and CDR2 FQNEAQ (reference sequence). V gave up 5 bases and J gave up 5 bases, with 13 bases separating them. CDR3 sequence: CASSLGQPNNEQFF. The DNA for the CDR3 is TGTGCCAGCAGCCTCGGGCAGCCTAACAATGAGCAGTTCTTC.

V is TRBV30 and J is TRBJ2-1; D is tentatively TRBD1 or TRBD2 (5 bases each). Trimming removed 0 bases from V and 6 bases from J, with 12 bases in between. Germline values: CDR1 GTSNPN, CDR2 SVGIG (reference sequence). This CDR3 is built from 14 residues. DNA of the CDR3: TGTGCCTGGAGTGTCATTCGTGGGGGCAATGAGCAGTTCTTC. Residues: CAWSVIRGGNEQFF.

The chain employs TRBV25-1 and TRBJ1-6; no definite D call. Germline V gene lookup returns CDR1 MGHDK and CDR2 SYGVNS. Between the trimmed V and J ends, which lost 3 bases and 14 bases, there was a span of 14 bases. The CDR3 totals 13 residues. DNA of the CDR3: TGTGCCAGCAGTGAGGCAGGTCGCCTAGCCCTCCACTTT. Protein sequence: CASSEAGRLALHF.

The rearrangement links TRBV5-6 to TRBJ2-7; 10 bases agree with TRBD2. The germline CDR1 and CDR2 sequences are SGHDT and YYEEEE. CDR3 length equals 15 residues. V trimming: 2 bases; J trimming: 1 base; junction bases outside the gene matches: 3. DNA for the CDR3: TGTGCCAGCAGCTTACCGACTAGCGGGTCCTACGAGCAGTACGTC. This codes for CASSLPTSGSYEQYV.

This clonotype was detected once. The rearrangement links TRBV19 to TRBJ1-1; D is ambiguous. There are 13 residues in the CDR3. The germline V gene has CDR1 LNHDA and CDR2 SQIVND (reference sequence). V gave up 4 bases and J gave up 2 bases, with 8 bases separating them. The CDR3 DNA follows: TGTGCCAGTAGTAGGGTGCTCAACACTGAAGCTTTCTTT. It translates to CASSRVLNTEAFF.

The gene calls are TRBV29-1 and TRBJ2-3, with 10 bases aligning to TRBD2. There are 16 residues in the CDR3. With V trimmed by 4 bases and J by 2 bases, 9 bases remained unmatched. The germline CDR1 and CDR2 sequences are SQVTM and ANQGSEA. CDR3 nucleotide sequence: TGCAGCGTTGGTTCAGAGCGGGGGGGAAACACAGATACGCAGTATTTT. As protein: CSVGSERGGNTDTQYF.

V usage is TRBV12-3 or TRBV12-4 and J usage is TRBJ1-2; D call uncertain. This CDR3 has 14 residues. Trimming left V 8 bases short and J 8 bases short, with 21 bases between. The CDR3 is CASVAGSLMLGYTF. For the CDR3, the DNA is TGTGCCAGCGTGGCGGGCAGCTTGATGTTAGGCTACACCTTC.

The chain links TRBV6-5 to TRBJ1-1; the D is unclear. The CDR3 totals 13 residues. V dropped 8 bases and J dropped 10 bases, with 20 bases sitting between them. Per germline, CDR1 MNHEY and CDR2 SVGAGI. The CDR3 sequence is CASRRLEVSGAFF. In DNA form, the CDR3 reads TGTGCCAGCCGAAGACTCGAGGTATCAGGAGCTTTCTTT.

A few counts support this clonotype. V is TRBV15 and J is TRBJ2-5, with no clear D. V was cut by 0 bases and J by 5 bases, with 4 bases left in between. Germline CDR1 reads LNHNV; CDR2 reads YYDKDF (reference sequence). This CDR3 comprises 12 residues. The CDR3: CATSRDRETQYF. The CDR3 DNA reads TGTGCCACCAGCAGAGATCGGGAGACCCAGTACTTC.

The chain carries TRBV6-5 and TRBJ1-1; D is ambiguous. Germline CDR1 and CDR2: MNHEY and SVGAGI. This CDR3 comprises 12 residues. V was cut by 10 bases and J by 0 bases, with 9 bases left in between. This chain's CDR3 is CATGRMNTEAFF. Here the CDR3 DNA reads TGTGCCACCGGACGGATGAACACTGAAGCTTTCTTT.

This clonotype was counted once. The genes are TRBV12-3 or TRBV12-4 and TRBJ2-5; no clear D gene. V dropped 4 bases and J dropped 8 bases, with 11 bases sitting between them. The length of the CDR3 is 12 residues. This CDR3 reads CASSSTKSTQYF. CDR3 nucleotide sequence: TGTGCCAGCAGTTCGACCAAGTCTACCCAGTACTTC.

This chain uses TRBV12-5 with TRBJ2-3; D gene unclear. Germline V CDR1 and CDR2: LGHNT, FRNRAP. The V gene lost 1 base and the J gene lost 0 bases, with 14 bases spanning the gap. The CDR3 contains 17 residues. The CDR3 loop reads CASGLGRHSSSTDTQYF. In DNA form, the CDR3 reads TGTGCTAGTGGTTTGGGCCGGCATTCCTCTAGCACAGATACGCAGTATTTT.

The chain carries TRBV29-1 and TRBJ2-6; D is unresolved. Trimming cost V 4 bases and J 0 bases, with 7 bases left between them. The CDR3 consists of 14 residues. In germline, CDR1 is SQVTM, CDR2 ANQGSEA. The CDR3 region has the DNA TGCAGCGTTGGGAAAGGCTCTGGGGCCAACGTCCTGACTTTC. Translating it yields CSVGKGSGANVLTF.

V usage is TRBV20-1 and J usage is TRBJ2-7; a weak D match, TRBD2 (5 bases). V gave up 2 bases and J gave up 2 bases, with 7 bases separating them. Germline V gene lookup returns CDR1 DFQATT and CDR2 SNEGSKA (reference sequence). This CDR3 spans 12 amino acids. The CDR3 nucleotides are TGCAGTGCTAGACGGGGAACCTACGAGCAGTACTTC. It codes for CSARRGTYEQYF.

V usage is TRBV21-1 and J usage is TRBJ2-3; TRBD2 is the table's D call and was not checked against the DNA. TRBV21-1 is recorded as a pseudogene. CDR3 length: 16 amino acids. CDR3 amino acids: CASSKQRGRVTDTQYF. The CDR3 DNA reads as TGTGCCAGCAGCAAACAGCGGGGGAGAGTCACAGATACGCAGTATTTT.

The chain joins TRBV3-1 to TRBJ1-1, with 7 bases matching TRBD1. There are 12 residues in the CDR3. CDR1 and CDR2 from the germline V gene are LGHDT and YNNKEL (reference sequence). V gave up 4 bases and J gave up 10 bases; unmatched junction bases: 6. The CDR3 is CASSPDRARAFF. CDR3 nucleotides: TGTGCCAGCAGCCCCGACAGGGCACGAGCTTTCTTT.

The chain recombines TRBV9 with TRBJ2-1; D is ambiguous. CDR1 SGDLS and CDR2 YYNGEE come from the germline V gene. V lost 2 bases and J 2 bases, leaving 5 bases between the germline ends. This CDR3 region has 13 residues. The CDR3 region is CASSVGTYNEQFF. CDR3 sequence (DNA): TGTGCCAGCAGCGTGGGGACCTACAATGAGCAGTTCTTC.

V and J are TRBV20-1 and TRBJ2-1, with 8 bases that match TRBD1. Germline CDR1 DFQATT, CDR2 SNEGSKA (reference sequence). This CDR3 spans 14 amino acids. J was trimmed by 5 bases and V by 1 base; bases with no gene match: 4. This CDR3 reads CSARAQTGDNEQFF. DNA for the CDR3: TGCAGTGCTAGAGCCCAGACAGGGGACAATGAGCAGTTCTTC.

This sequence joins TRBV7-2 and TRBJ1-6; TRBD1 agrees at 8 bases. The germline CDR1 and CDR2 sequences are SGHTA and FQGNSA. CDR3 size: 14 residues. With 1 base clipped from V and 11 bases from J, the junction kept 4 bases outside the gene matches. CDR3 amino acids: CASSLGQGSTPLHF. The CDR3 coding sequence is TGTGCCAGCAGCTTAGGACAGGGGAGCACACCCCTCCACTTT.

The rearrangement joins TRBV18 to TRBJ1-1, with no clear D. Germline lookup yields CDR1 KGHSH and CDR2 LQKENI. The V end was cut by 3 bases, the J end by 6 bases, with 11 bases between. The CDR3 spans 13 residues. The CDR3 protein is CASSPQESAEAFF. The DNA of the CDR3 is TGTGCCAGCTCACCCCAGGAATCGGCTGAAGCTTTCTTT. Based on the CDR3 plus reference TRBV18 and TRBJ1-1, the full variable domain is NAGVMQNPRHLVRRRGQEARLRCSPMKGHSHVYWYRQLPEEGLKFMVYLQKENIIDESGMPKERFSAEFPKEGPSILRIQQVVRGDSAAYFCASSPQESAEAFFGQGTRLTVV.